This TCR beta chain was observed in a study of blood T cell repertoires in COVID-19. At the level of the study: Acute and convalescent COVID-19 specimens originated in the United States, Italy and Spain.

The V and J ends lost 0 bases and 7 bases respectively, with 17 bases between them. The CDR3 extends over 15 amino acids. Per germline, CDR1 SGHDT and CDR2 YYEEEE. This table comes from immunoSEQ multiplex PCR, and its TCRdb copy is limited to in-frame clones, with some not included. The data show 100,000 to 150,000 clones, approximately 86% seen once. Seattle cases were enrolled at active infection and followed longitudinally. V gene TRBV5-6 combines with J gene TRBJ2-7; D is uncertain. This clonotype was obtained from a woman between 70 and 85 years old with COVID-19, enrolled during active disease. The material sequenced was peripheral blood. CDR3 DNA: TGTGCCAGCAGCTTGGCCTTTGCGGTGGAGCTTGAGCAGTACTTC. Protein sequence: CASSLAFAVELEQYF.